Presented here are 28 T cell receptor beta chains from one specimen sequenced in a study of T cell responses to AZD1222 COVID-19 vaccine. The protocol was immunoSEQ multiplex PCR, while the TCRdb copy is restricted to in-frame clones and leaves out a portion. Of more than 60,000 clones in the sample, around 90% were seen once. The sample here was peripheral blood, taken on day 0 of AZD1222 vaccination. These receptors all come from an adult in good health.

This clone has only one observation. This rearrangement joins TRBV4-2 to TRBJ1-6; D not certain. The CDR3 has 15 amino acids. The V end lost 0 bases, the J end lost 7 bases, and 10 bases lay between the germline ends. Germline assignment: CDR1 LGHNA and CDR2 YNFKEQ. CDR3 DNA sequence: TGTGCCAGCAGCCAAGAGGAACGGTCGAATTCACCCCTCCACTTT. Encoded protein: CASSQEERSNSPLHF.

The rearrangement links TRBV11-3 to TRBJ1-2; D perhaps matches TRBD1 (6 bases). CDR1 is SGHNT, CDR2 YENEEA, per germline. The CDR3 is made up of 13 amino acids. Trimming cost V 5 bases and J 5 bases, with 12 bases left between them. This chain's CDR3 is CASSPIGTYGYTF. CDR3 coding DNA: TGTGCCAGCAGCCCAATAGGGACATATGGCTACACCTTC.

The sample holds one count of this clone. V is TRBV10-3 and J is TRBJ1-2; D is possibly TRBD1 (5 bases). This CDR3 contains 14 residues. V lost 10 bases and J lost 1, with 16 bases in between. Germline CDR1 and CDR2: ENHRY and SYGVKD. Here the CDR3 DNA reads TGTGCCACACGGGATGAAAGGGGTAACTATGGCTACACCTTC. It is translated as CATRDERGNYGYTF.

The V and J genes are TRBV9 and TRBJ2-1; 9 bases are a match to TRBD1. The CDR3 spans 14 residues. With V trimmed by 4 bases and J by 7 bases, 6 bases remained unmatched. In germline, CDR1 is SGDLS, CDR2 YYNGEE. The CDR3 loop is CASSPWDRENEQFF. The CDR3, as DNA: TGTGCCAGCAGCCCCTGGGACAGGGAGAATGAGCAGTTCTTC.

This chain uses TRBV19 with TRBJ1-4, with 9 bases lining up with TRBD1. Germline V CDR1 and CDR2: LNHDA, SQIVND (reference sequence). The junction had 7 bases not matched to a gene; V was cut back by 6 bases and J by 8 bases. The CDR3 is made up of 14 amino acids. CDR3 residues: CASSSTGGGEKLFF. The CDR3 coding sequence is TGTGCCAGTAGCTCGACAGGGGGTGGAGAAAAACTGTTTTTT.

The CDR3 nucleotides are TGTGCCAGCAGTGAAGGATCGGGTTACGACGAGCAGTACTTC. As protein: CASSEGSGYDEQYF. The genes are TRBV6-1 and TRBJ2-7; D not certain. Per the germline V gene, CDR1 is MNHNS and CDR2 is SASEGT. The CDR3 spans 14 residues. V was cut by 1 base and J by 5 bases, with 12 bases left in between.

The chain employs TRBV12-3 or TRBV12-4 and TRBJ2-2; D possibly uses TRBD1 or TRBD2 (6 bases each). V lost 7 bases to trimming and J lost 4 bases, with 10 bases between them. There are 13 residues in the CDR3. CDR3 in DNA: TGTGCCAGCAATTGGGGGGCCACCGGGGAGCTGTTTTTT. This translates into CASNWGATGELFF.

The CDR3 nucleotides are TGTGCCAGCTCACCATTGCGGGGTTCCTACGAGCAGTACTTC. It is translated as CASSPLRGSYEQYF. The rearrangement joins TRBV18 to TRBJ2-7; possibly TRBD2 for D (6 bases). V lost 2 bases and J 1 base, leaving 9 bases between the germline ends. This CDR3 has 14 amino acids. Germline lookup yields CDR1 KGHSH and CDR2 LQKENI.

The J gene is TRBJ2-1, the V gene TRBV5-4; D may be TRBD1 (5 bases). The CDR3 has 14 residues. Germline lookup yields CDR1 SGHNT and CDR2 YYREEE (reference sequence). V was clipped by 2 bases and J by 7 bases, with 13 bases between them. CDR3 region: CASSFDDSSNEQFF. The CDR3 DNA sequence: TGTGCCAGCAGCTTCGATGACAGCTCAAATGAGCAGTTCTTC.

This chain joins TRBV19 and TRBJ2-3; 13 bases align to TRBD2. CDR1 and CDR2 (germline): LNHDA, SQIVND (reference sequence). CDR3 length: 15 amino acids. The junction had 7 bases not matched to a gene; V was cut back by 10 bases and J by 3 bases. The CDR3 coding sequence is TGTGCCACCAAAAGGACTAGCGGGAGTACAGATACGCAGTATTTT. Its translation: CATKRTSGSTDTQYF.

The chain uses TRBV6-4 and TRBJ2-7, with TRBD2 matching 7 bases. Germline V CDR1 and CDR2: MRHNA, SNTAGT. J lost 6 bases, V lost 8 bases, and 16 bases had no gene match. This CDR3 is 15 amino acids long. CDR3 protein: CASVPTSRASCEQYF. The CDR3 nucleotides read TGTGCCAGCGTCCCGACTAGCAGGGCTAGCTGCGAGCAGTACTTC.

This clone was counted a single time. The rearrangement links TRBV5-1 to TRBJ1-6; perhaps TRBD1 as D (5 bases). V lost 4 bases and J 9 bases, leaving 17 bases between the germline ends. Germline values: CDR1 SGHRS, CDR2 YFSETQ. The CDR3 contains 15 residues. CDR3 DNA: TGCGCCAGCAGCGACCAGGGACCCCGTTCTTCACCCCTCCACTTT. Translation: CASSDQGPRSSPLHF.

J is TRBJ2-3 and V is TRBV5-1, with 11 bases fitting TRBD1. With V trimmed by 4 bases and J by 0 bases, 7 bases remained unmatched. CDR1 is SGHRS and CDR2 is YFSETQ in the germline V gene. This CDR3 contains 17 residues. The CDR3 DNA sequence: TGCGCCAGCAGCAGGGGACAGGGGGAAACTAGCACAGATACGCAGTATTTT. Its protein is CASSRGQGETSTDTQYF.

This sequence joins TRBV28 and TRBJ1-2; 7 nucleotides align to TRBD1. The length of the CDR3 is 14 residues. V shed 3 bases and J 7 bases; nucleotides not matched to a gene: 8. Germline CDR1 MDHEN, CDR2 SYDVKM. Here the CDR3 reads CASSLDRREVGYTF. CDR3 in DNA: TGTGCCAGCAGTTTGGACAGGAGGGAAGTTGGCTACACCTTC.

The chain couples TRBV5-4 to TRBJ2-1, with D tentatively TRBD1 (5 bases). Germline V CDR1 and CDR2: SGHNT, YYREEE (reference sequence). The CDR3 sequence is 15 residues long. Deletions cut 7 bases from V and 0 bases from J, with 14 bases between. The DNA of the CDR3 is TGTGCCAGCGCCCCTAGGGGAAACTCCTACAATGAGCAGTTCTTC. Its translation: CASAPRGNSYNEQFF.

In its sample, this clone was seen once. J is TRBJ2-3 and V is TRBV5-1; 10 bases map to TRBD2. The V segment lost 0 bases and the J segment 2 bases; nucleotides outside the gene matches: 3. The CDR3 consists of 16 residues. CDR1 and CDR2 (germline): SGHRS, YFSETQ. The DNA for the CDR3 is TGCGCCAGCAGCTTGGGTAGCGGGAGGATCACAGATACGCAGTATTTT. Its translation: CASSLGSGRITDTQYF.

The chain joins TRBV29-1 to TRBJ1-2; TRBD1 aligns across 7 bases. Losses at the gene ends were 4 bases for V and 8 bases for J; bases not matched to a gene: 10. The CDR3 is 13 amino acids. CDR1 is SQVTM, CDR2 ANQGSEA, per germline. CDR3 sequence reads: CSVGAGGEWGYTF. CDR3 DNA sequence: TGCAGCGTTGGCGCAGGGGGGGAGTGGGGCTACACCTTC. Using reference TRBV29-1 and TRBJ1-2 for the parts outside the CDR3, the full variable domain is SAVISQKPSRDICQRGTSLTIQCQVDSQVTMMFWYRQQPGQSLTLIATANQGSEATYESGFVIDKFPISRPNLTFSTLTVSNMSPEDSSIYLCSVGAGGEWGYTFGSGTRLTVV.

The chain has TRBV7-2 and TRBJ2-7; 7 bases are shared with TRBD1. This CDR3 has 15 residues. Germline V gives CDR1 SGHTA, CDR2 FQGNSA. J lost 3 bases, V lost 3 bases, and 8 bases had no gene match. This CDR3 reads CASSFVPGTDYEQYF. Written as DNA, the CDR3 is TGTGCCAGCAGCTTTGTCCCCGGGACAGACTACGAGCAGTACTTC.

V is TRBV28 and J is TRBJ2-7, with TRBD1 identical over 10 bases. The length of the CDR3 is 16 residues. Germline values: CDR1 MDHEN, CDR2 SYDVKM. The V and J ends lost 5 bases and 2 bases, in that order; junction bases with no gene match: 9. The CDR3: CASSPIGTGDPYEQYF. The CDR3 nucleotides read TGTGCCAGCAGTCCAATAGGGACAGGGGATCCCTACGAGCAGTACTTC. The full variable domain, in which reference TRBV28 and TRBJ2-7 provide the parts outside the CDR3, is DVKVTQSSRYLVKRTGEKVFLECVQDMDHENMFWYRQDPGLGLRLIYFSYDVKMKEKGDIPEGYSVSREKKERFSLILESASTNQTSMYLCASSPIGTGDPYEQYFGPGTRLTVT.

This clone showed up just a few times. The chain combines TRBV5-1 with TRBJ2-7; 7 bases fit TRBD2. CDR3 length: 15 amino acids. Germline V lookup: CDR1 SGHRS, CDR2 YFSETQ. The ends lost 6 bases at V and 0 bases at J; junction bases unmatched: 9. CDR3 in DNA: TGCGCCAGCACCCCAGCGGGATCTAGCTCCTACGAGCAGTACTTC. The encoded protein is CASTPAGSSSYEQYF.

The chain recombines TRBV5-1 with TRBJ1-5; D may be TRBD1 (6 bases). The V and J ends lost 4 bases and 3 bases respectively, with 11 bases between them. Per germline, CDR1 SGHRS and CDR2 YFSETQ. The CDR3 covers 14 residues. As DNA, the CDR3 is TGCGCCAGCAGCCCCGGACAGACCAATCAGCCCCAGCATTTT. It codes for CASSPGQTNQPQHF.

Only a few counts were recorded for this clone. The chain has TRBV30 and TRBJ2-7; TRBD1 might be the D (6 bases). Germline V gives CDR1 GTSNPN, CDR2 SVGIG (reference sequence). Between the trimmed V and J ends, which lost 3 bases and 1 base, there was a span of 10 bases. The length of the CDR3 is 13 residues. CDR3: CAWSPGHSYEQYF. For the CDR3, the DNA is TGTGCCTGGAGCCCGGGACATTCCTACGAGCAGTACTTC.

DNA of the CDR3: TGTGCCAGCAGCTTACTGGGATCGGGTTCCTACGAGCAGTACTTC. Its translation: CASSLLGSGSYEQYF. The V gene is TRBV7-2, the J gene TRBJ2-7; D not certain. The CDR3 has 15 residues. Germline V gene lookup returns CDR1 SGHTA and CDR2 FQGNSA. Between the trimmed V and J ends, which lost 2 bases and 1 base, there was a span of 12 bases.

In its sample, this clone was seen a few times. The chain joins TRBV20-1 to TRBJ1-4; D is undetermined. This CDR3 has 14 amino acids. V lost 3 bases to trimming and J lost 6 bases, with 14 bases between them. In germline, CDR1 is DFQATT, CDR2 SNEGSKA (reference sequence). The CDR3 DNA sequence: TGCAGTGCTAGTATCTTGGTGCCGCATGAAAAACTGTTTTTT. Residues: CSASILVPHEKLFF.

CDR3 sequence reads: CASSLVSGGFTEAFF. Here the CDR3 DNA reads TGTGCCAGCAGCCTCGTTAGCGGGGGCTTCACTGAAGCTTTCTTT. The chain joins TRBV11-2 to TRBJ1-1; TRBD1 might be the D (6 bases). V lost 5 bases to trimming and J lost 4 bases, with 17 bases between them. The germline V gene encodes CDR1 SGHAT and CDR2 FQNNGV. This CDR3 is 15 amino acids long.

The V call is TRBV7-3, the J call TRBJ2-1, with D perhaps TRBD1 or TRBD2 (7 bases each). The germline V gene has CDR1 SGHTA and CDR2 FQGTGA. The CDR3 has 13 amino acids. Trimming stripped 5 bases from V and 4 bases from J, with 9 bases between. CDR3 residues: CASSQGGYNEQFF. CDR3 nucleotides: TGTGCCAGCAGCCAGGGGGGGTACAATGAGCAGTTCTTC.

There are a few counts of this clone. The CDR3 DNA sequence: TGCGCCAGCAGCTTGGGGGACATCACAGATACGCAGTATTTT. The encoded protein is CASSLGDITDTQYF. The gene calls are TRBV5-1 and TRBJ2-3, with a possible D match to TRBD1 (6 bases). The germline gives CDR1 SGHRS, CDR2 YFSETQ. V was shortened by 0 bases and J by 2 bases, with 7 bases between the two germline ends. The CDR3 has 14 residues.

The gene calls are TRBV19 and TRBJ2-1, with 8 bases aligning to TRBD2. Germline CDR1 LNHDA, CDR2 SQIVND (reference sequence). V trimming: 4 bases; J trimming: 16 bases; junction bases outside the gene matches: 9. This CDR3 spans 12 amino acids. The CDR3 loop is CASSNQRESRFF. In DNA, the CDR3 is TGTGCCAGTAGTAATCAGCGGGAGTCAAGATTCTTC.